This T cell receptor beta chain was profiled in a study of T-cell memory formation after mild COVID-19 (dated by TCRdb to the early 2020s). In the study overall: TCR sequence clusters from the two donors were found to be largely donor specific. The cohort comprised two young, previously healthy adult volunteers, one female and one male. T-cell clones expanding and contracting after mild COVID-19 in two donors were tracked by longitudinal TCRalpha and TCRbeta repertoire sequencing.

Broader findings and caveats from the paper: Whether the second-wave clones peaking on day 37 were SARS-CoV-2 specific was not confirmed. Some responding clones were detected in pre-infection memory, which suggested that pre-existing cross-reactive memory T cells had joined the SARS-CoV-2 response. Clones that contracted from day 15 to 85 showed balanced CD4/CD8 phenotypes, whereas a second wave of clones that expanded from day 15 to 37 leaned towards CD4+. Contracting CD4+ clones appeared mostly in the CM and EM memory subsets, whereas CD8+ clones were enriched in EMRA. The study covered only a couple of mild cases, and larger cohorts including severe cases with pre-infection samples were considered necessary.

Details on this clonotype: The antigen this receptor binds is unknown. Base qualities are not provided; no much larger clone lies one nucleotide away.

Taken from the germline V gene, the CDR1 and CDR2 loops are MNHNS and SASEGT. V ends up 8 bases short and J 3 bases short, with an unmatched junction base count of 5. The CDR3 spans 14 residues, from the cysteine through the phenylalanine. CDR3 DNA is the only sequence kept; it has 42 bases, read in frame from the first base. The instrument was an Illumina NovaSeq 6000. Using 5'RACE with constant-segment primers, TCRalpha and TCRbeta cDNA libraries were constructed, with sample barcodes and unique molecular identifiers added in the process. RNA was extracted from every sample with Trizol reagent. Amplification of the libraries took two PCR steps, and the second step added a second sample barcode plus Illumina TruSeq adapters. Sequencing of libraries was performed on an Illumina NovaSeq with 2 x 150 bp paired-end reads. Turning to the authors' computational methods: The reads were demultiplexed and collapsed into UMI-guided consensus sequences using migec v1.2.7. With mixcr v2.1.11, UMI consensuses were aligned to TRA and TRB V and J templates and assembled into clonotypes. A clonotype was counted as expanded or contracted only when both edgeR and NoisET called the clonotype significant, with the noise models trained on biological replicates. For edgeR calls, the thresholds were a false discovery rate-adjusted p below 0.01 and a log2 fold-change of 1. As an exploratory analysis of dynamics, PCA with hierarchical clustering was applied to max-normalized trajectories of the 1000 most abundant clonotypes. Separately sequenced CD4+ and CD8+ repertoires were used to assign the CD4 or CD8 phenotype of responding clones. TCRdb applied fastp at Q25 and MiXCR to the public reads, then kept only in-frame beta chains. Each entry merges the rows of one CDR3 protein and shows their most common DNA and genes. The V and J calls here are based on TCRdb, not the publication. Recorded for this sample are about 500,000 distinct CDR3 sequences; approximately 20% of them occurred a single time. Clones ranked in the top ten supply roughly an eighth of the sample.

Ficoll-Paque density gradient centrifugation was the method used to isolate PBMCs. The sequenced material came from PBMCs or a T cell subset sorted from them (not recorded which). The sequence is built from TRBV6-1 and TRBJ2-3; 10 central bases correspond to TRBD1. This receptor was obtained from an adult woman who had mild COVID-19 (a few samples of this study predate the infection). The sample titles of this study are shuffled in the database, so cell type and time point are left out; the donor was told from shared clones. The nucleotide sequence is given as TGTGCCAGCGGGTGGACAGGGGGGACAGATACGCAGTATTTT. This codes for CASGWTGGTDTQYF.